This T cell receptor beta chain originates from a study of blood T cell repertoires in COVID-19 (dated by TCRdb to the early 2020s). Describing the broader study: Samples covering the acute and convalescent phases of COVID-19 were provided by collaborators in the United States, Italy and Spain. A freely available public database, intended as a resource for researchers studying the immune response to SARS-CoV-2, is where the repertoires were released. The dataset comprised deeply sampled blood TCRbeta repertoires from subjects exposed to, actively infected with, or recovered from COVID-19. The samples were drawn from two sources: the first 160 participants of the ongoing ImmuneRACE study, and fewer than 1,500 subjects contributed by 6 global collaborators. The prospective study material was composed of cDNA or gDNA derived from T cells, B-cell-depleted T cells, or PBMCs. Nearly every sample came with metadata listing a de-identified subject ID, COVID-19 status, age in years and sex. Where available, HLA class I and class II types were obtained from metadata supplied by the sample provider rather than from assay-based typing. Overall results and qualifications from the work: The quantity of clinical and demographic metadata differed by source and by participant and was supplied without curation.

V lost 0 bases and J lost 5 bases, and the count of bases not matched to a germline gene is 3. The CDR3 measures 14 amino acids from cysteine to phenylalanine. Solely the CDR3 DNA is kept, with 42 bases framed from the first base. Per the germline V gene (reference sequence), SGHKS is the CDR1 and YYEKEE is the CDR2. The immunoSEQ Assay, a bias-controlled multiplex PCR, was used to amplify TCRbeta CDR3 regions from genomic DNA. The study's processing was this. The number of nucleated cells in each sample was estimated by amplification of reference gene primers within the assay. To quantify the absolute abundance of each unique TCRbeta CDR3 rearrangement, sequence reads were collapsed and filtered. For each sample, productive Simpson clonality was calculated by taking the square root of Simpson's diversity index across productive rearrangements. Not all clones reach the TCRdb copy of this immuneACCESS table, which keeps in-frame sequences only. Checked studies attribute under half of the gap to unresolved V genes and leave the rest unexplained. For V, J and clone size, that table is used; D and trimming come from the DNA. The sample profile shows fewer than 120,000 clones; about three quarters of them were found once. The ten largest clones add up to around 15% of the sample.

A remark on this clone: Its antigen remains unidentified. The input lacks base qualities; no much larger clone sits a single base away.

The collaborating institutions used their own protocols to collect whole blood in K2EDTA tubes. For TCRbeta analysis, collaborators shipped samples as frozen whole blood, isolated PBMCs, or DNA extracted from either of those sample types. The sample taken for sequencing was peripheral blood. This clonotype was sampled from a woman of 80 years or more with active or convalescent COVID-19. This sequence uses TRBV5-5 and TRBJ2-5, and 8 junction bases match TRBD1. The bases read TGTGCCAGCAGCTTGGGGCAGGGGGCCGAGACCCAGTACTTC. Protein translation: CASSLGQGAETQYF.